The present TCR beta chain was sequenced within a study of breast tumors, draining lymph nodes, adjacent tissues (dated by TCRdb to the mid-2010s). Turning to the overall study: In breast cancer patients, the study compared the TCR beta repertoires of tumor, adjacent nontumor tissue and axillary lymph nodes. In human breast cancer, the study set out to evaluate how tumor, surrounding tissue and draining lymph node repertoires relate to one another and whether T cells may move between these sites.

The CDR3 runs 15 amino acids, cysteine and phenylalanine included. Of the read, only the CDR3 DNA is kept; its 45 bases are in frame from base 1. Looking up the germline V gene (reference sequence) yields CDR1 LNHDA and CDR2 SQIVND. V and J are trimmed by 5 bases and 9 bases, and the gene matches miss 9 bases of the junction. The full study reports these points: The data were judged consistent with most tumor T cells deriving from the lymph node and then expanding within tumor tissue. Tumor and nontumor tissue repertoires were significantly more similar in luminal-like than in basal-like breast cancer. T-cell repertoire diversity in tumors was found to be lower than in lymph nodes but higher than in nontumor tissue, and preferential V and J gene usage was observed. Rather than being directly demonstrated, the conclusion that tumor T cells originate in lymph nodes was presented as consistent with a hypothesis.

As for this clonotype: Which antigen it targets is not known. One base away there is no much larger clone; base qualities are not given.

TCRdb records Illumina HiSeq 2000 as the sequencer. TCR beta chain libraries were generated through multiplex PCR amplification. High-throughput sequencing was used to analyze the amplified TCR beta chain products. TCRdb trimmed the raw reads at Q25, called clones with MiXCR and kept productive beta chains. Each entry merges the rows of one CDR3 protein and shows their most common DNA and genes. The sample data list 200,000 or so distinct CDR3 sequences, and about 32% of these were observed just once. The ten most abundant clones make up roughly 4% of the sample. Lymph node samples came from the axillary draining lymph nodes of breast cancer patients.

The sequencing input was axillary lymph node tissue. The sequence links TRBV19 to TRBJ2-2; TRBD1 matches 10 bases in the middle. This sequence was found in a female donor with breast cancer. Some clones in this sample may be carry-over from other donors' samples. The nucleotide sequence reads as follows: TGTGCCAGTAGTCCTGAGGACAGGGGGAAGCGGGAGCTGTTTTTT. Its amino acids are CASSPEDRGKRELFF.